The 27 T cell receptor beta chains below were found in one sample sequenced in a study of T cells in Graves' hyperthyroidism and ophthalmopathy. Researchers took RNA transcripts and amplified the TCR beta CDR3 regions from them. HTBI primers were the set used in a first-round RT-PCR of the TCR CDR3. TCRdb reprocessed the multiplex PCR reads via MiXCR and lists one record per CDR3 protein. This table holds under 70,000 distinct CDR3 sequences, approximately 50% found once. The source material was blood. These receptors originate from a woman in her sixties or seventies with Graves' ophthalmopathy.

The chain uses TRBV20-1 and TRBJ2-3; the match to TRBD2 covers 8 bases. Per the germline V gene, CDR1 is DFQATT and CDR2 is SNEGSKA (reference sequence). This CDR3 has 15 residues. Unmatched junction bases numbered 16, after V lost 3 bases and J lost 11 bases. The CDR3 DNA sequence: TGCAGTGCTAGTGAAGCGGGAGACGTCTACAATGAGCAGTATTTT. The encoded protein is CSASEAGDVYNEQYF.

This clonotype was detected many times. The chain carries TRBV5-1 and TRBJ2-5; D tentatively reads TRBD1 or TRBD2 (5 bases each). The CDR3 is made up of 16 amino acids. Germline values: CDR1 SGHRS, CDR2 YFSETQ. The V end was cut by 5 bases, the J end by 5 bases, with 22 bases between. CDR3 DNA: TGCGCCAGCAGGAAGGGGACGGCGCACGAGATGGAGACCCAGTACTTC. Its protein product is CASRKGTAHEMETQYF.

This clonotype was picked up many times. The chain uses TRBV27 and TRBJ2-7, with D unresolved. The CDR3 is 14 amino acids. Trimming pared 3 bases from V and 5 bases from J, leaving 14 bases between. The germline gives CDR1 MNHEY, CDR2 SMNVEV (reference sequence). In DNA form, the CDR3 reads TGTGCCAGCAGTTTCTCTGGGCCTCTGGACGAGCAGTACTTC. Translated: CASSFSGPLDEQYF.

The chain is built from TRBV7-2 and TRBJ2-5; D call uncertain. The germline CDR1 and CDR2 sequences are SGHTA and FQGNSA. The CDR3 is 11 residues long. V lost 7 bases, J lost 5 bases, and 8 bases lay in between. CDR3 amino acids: CASKSWETQYF. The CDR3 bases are TGTGCCAGCAAATCGTGGGAGACCCAGTACTTC.

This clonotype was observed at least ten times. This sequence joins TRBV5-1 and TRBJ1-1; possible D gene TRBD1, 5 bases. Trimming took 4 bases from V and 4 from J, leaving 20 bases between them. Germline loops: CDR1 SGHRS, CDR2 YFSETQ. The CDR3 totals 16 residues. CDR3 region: CASSTGTEVDGTEAFF. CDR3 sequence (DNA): TGCGCCAGCAGCACGGGGACGGAAGTTGATGGCACTGAAGCTTTCTTT.

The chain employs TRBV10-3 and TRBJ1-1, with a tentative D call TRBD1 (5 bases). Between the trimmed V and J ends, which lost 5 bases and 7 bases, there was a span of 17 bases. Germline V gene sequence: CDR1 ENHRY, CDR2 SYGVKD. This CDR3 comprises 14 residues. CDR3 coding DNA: TGTGCCATCAGTACCCGGCAGGGAGTTAATGAAGCTTTCTTT. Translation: CAISTRQGVNEAFF.

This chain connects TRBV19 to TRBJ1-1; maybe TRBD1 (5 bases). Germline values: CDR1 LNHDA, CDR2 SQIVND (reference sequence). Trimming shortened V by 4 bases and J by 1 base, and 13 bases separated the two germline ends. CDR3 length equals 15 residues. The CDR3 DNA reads TGTGCCAGTAGTACGGGACGGCACCCGAACACTGAAGCTTTCTTT. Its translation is CASSTGRHPNTEAFF.

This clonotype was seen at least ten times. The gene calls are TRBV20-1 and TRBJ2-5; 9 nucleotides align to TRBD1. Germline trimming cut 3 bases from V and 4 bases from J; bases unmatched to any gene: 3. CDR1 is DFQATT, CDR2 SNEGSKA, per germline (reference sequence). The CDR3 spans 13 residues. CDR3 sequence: CSASGQGRETQYF. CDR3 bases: TGCAGTGCTAGCGGACAGGGGCGAGAGACCCAGTACTTC.

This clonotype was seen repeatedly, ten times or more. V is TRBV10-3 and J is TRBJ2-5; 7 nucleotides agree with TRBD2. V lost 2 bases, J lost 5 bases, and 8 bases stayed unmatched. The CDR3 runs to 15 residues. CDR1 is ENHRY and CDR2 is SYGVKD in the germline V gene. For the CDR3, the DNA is TGTGCCATCAGTGAGGGGGCATGGGGGGGGGAGACCCAGTACTTC. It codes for CAISEGAWGGETQYF.

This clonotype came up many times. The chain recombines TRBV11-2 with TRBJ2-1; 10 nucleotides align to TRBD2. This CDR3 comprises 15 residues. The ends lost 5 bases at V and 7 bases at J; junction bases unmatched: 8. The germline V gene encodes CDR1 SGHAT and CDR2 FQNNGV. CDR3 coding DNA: TGTGCCAGCAGCGAAAGCGGGGGGGCTCGAAATGAGCAGTTCTTC. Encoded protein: CASSESGGARNEQFF.

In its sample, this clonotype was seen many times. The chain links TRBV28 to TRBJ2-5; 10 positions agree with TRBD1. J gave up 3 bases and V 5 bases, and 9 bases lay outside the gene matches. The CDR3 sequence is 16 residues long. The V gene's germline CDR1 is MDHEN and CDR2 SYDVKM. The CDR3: CASSLRTGGNEETQYF. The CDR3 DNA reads TGTGCCAGCAGTCTACGGACAGGGGGAAACGAAGAGACCCAGTACTTC.

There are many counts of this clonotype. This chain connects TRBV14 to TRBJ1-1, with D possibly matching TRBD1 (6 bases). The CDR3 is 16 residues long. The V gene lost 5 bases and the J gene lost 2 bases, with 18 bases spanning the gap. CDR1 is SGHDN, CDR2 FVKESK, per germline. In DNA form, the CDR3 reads TGTGCCAGCAGCGCTCGGGGGCTGCTTGTTAACACTGAAGCTTTCTTT. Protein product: CASSARGLLVNTEAFF.

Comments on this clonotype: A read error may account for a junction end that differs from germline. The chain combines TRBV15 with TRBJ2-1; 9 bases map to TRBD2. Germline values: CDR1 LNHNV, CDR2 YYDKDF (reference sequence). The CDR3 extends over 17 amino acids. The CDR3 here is CATCSQGASGNPNEQFF. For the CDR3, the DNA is TGTGCCACCTGCAGTCAGGGAGCTAGCGGGAACCCCAATGAGCAGTTCTTC. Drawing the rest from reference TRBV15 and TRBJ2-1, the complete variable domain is DAMVIQNPRYQVTQFGKPVTLSCSQTLNHNVMYWYQQKSSQAPKLLFHYYDKDFNNEADTPDNFQSRRPNTSFCFLDIRSPGLGDTAMYLCATCSQGASGNPNEQFFGPGTRLTVL.

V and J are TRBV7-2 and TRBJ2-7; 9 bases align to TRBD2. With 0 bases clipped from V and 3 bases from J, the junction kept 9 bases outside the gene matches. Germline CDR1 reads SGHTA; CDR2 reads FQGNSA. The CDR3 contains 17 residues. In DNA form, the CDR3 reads TGTGCCAGCAGCTTAGCGCATGGCGGGGGGGCGGACTACGAGCAGTACTTC. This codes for CASSLAHGGGADYEQYF.

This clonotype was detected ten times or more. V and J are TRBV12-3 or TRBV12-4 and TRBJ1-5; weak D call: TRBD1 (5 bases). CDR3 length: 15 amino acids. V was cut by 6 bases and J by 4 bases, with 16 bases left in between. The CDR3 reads CASSPQATGNQPQHF. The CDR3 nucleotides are TGTGCCAGCAGCCCACAGGCGACGGGTAATCAGCCCCAGCATTTT.

CDR3 nucleotides: TGTGCCAGTAGTATGGGACTAGCGGGGGTATACAATGAGCAGTTCTTC. This sequence encodes CASSMGLAGVYNEQFF. This chain joins TRBV19 and TRBJ2-1, with 14 bases fitting TRBD2. Germline V gene sequence: CDR1 LNHDA, CDR2 SQIVND (reference sequence). The junction had 2 bases not matched to a gene; V was cut back by 3 bases and J by 4 bases. The CDR3 is 16 residues long.

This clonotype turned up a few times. In DNA, the CDR3 is TGCAGTGCCGAAAGGGGCAGTCGCAATCAGCCCCAGCATTTT. Protein sequence: CSAERGSRNQPQHF. The V call is TRBV20-1, the J call TRBJ1-5; D is perhaps TRBD1 (5 bases). The CDR3 contains 14 residues. Germline V gene sequence: CDR1 DFQATT, CDR2 SNEGSKA (reference sequence). V was cut by 6 bases and J by 2 bases, with 14 bases left in between.

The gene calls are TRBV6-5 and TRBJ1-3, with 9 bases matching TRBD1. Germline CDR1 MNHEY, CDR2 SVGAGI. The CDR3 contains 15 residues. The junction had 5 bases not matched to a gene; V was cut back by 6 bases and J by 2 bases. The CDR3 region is CASREDRGTGNTIYF. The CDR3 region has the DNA TGTGCCAGCAGAGAGGACAGGGGAACTGGAAACACCATATATTTT.

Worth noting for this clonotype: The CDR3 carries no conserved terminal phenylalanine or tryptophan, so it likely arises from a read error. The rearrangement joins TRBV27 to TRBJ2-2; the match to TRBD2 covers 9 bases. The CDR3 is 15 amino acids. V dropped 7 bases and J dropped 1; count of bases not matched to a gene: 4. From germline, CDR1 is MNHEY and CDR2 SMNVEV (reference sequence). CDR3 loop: CASNLSGRNTGELFS. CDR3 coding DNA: TGTGCCAGCAATCTTAGCGGGAGGAACACCGGGGAGCTGTTTTCT.

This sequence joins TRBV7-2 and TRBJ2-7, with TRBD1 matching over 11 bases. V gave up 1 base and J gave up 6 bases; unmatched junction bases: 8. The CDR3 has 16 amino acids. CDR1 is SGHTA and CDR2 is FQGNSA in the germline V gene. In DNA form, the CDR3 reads TGTGCCAGCAGCTTAGACGGGACAGGGGGAAGTCGCGAGCAGTACTTC. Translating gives CASSLDGTGGSREQYF.

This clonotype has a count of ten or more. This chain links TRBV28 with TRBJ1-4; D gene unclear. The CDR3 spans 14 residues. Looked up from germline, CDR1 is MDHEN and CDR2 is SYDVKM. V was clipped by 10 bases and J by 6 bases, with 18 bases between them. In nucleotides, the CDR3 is TGTGCCAACAACCTCGGGGTGGACGATGAAAAACTGTTTTTT. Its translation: CANNLGVDDEKLFF.

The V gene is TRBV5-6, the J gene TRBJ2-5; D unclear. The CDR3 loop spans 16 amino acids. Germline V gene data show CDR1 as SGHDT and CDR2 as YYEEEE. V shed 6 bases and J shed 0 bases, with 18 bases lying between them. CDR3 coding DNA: TGTGCCAGCAAACCGACCGGCGGACCGTACCAAGAGACCCAGTACTTC. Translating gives CASKPTGGPYQETQYF.

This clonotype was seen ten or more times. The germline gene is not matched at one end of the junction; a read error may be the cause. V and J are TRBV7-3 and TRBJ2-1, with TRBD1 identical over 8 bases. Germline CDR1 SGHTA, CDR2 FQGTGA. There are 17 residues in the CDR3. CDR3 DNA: TGTGCCAGCAGCTTATCCCGCCCAGGGGGCTCCTCCAATGAGCAGTTCTTC. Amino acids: CASSLSRPGGSSNEQFF. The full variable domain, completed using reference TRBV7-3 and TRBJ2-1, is GAGVSQTPSNKVTEKGKYVELRCDPISGHTALYWYRQSLGQGPEFLIYFQGTGAADDSGLPNDRFFAVRPEGSVSTLKIQRTERGDSAVYLCASSLSRPGGSSNEQFFGPGTRLTVL.

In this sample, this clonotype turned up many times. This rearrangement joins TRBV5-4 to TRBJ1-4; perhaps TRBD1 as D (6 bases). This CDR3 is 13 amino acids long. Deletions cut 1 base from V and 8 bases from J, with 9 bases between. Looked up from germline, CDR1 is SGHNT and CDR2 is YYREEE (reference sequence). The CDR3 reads CASSLTGNEKLFF. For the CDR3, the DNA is TGTGCCAGCAGCTTGACAGGGAACGAAAAACTGTTTTTT. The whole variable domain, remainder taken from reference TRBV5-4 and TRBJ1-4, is ETGVTQSPTHLIKTRGQQVTLRCSSQSGHNTVSWYQQALGQGPQFIFQYYREEENGRGNFPPRFSGLQFPNYSSELNVNALELDDSALYLCASSLTGNEKLFFGSGTQLSVL.

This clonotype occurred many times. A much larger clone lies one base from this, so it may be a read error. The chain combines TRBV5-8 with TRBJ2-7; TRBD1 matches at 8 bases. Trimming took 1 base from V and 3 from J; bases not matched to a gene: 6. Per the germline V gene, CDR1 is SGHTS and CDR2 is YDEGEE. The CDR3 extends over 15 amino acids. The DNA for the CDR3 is TGTGCCAGCAGCTTGTCTGGACAGGGAGTCTACGAGCAGTACTTC. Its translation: CASSLSGQGVYEQYF.

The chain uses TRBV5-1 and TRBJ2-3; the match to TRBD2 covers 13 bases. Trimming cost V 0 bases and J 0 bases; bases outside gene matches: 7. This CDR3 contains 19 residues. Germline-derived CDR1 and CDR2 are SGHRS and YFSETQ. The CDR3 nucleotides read TGCGCCAGCAGCTTGGCGCGACTAGCGGGGGGCACTAGCACAGATACGCAGTATTTT. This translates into CASSLARLAGGTSTDTQYF. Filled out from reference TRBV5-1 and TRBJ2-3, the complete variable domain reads KAGVTQTPRYLIKTRGQQVTLSCSPISGHRSVSWYQQTPGQGLQFLFEYFSETQRNKGNFPGRFSGRQFSNSRSEMNVSTLELGDSALYLCASSLARLAGGTSTDTQYFGPGTRLTVL.

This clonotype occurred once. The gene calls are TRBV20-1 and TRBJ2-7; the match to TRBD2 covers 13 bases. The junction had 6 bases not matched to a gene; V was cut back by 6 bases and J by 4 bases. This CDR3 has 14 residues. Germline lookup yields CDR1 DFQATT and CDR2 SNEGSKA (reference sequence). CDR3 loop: CSATPGLAGYEQYF. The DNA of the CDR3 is TGCAGTGCCACCCCGGGACTAGCGGGATACGAGCAGTACTTC.